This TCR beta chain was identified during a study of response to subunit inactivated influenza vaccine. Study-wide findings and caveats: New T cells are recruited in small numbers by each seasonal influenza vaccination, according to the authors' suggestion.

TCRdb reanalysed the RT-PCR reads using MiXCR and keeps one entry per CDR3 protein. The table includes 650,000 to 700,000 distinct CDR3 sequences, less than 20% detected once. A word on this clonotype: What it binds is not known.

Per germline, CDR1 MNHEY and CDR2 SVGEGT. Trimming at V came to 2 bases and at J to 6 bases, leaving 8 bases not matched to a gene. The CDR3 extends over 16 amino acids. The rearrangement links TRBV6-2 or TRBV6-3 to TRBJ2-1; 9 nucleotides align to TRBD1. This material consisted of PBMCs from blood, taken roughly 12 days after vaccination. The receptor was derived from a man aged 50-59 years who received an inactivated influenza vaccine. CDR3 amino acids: CASSYNPGTGSNEQFF. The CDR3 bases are TGTGCCAGCAGTTACAACCCCGGGACAGGGAGCAATGAGCAGTTCTTC.